A single sample gave rise to the 22 T cell receptor beta chains below, sequenced in a study of regulatory T cells in long-lasting Graves disease. Specified time point: persistent/refractory GD, antithyroid drugs over 5 years with positive TRAb. Making the TCR library involved RNA that had been extracted from PBMCs. Construction of TCR beta libraries relied on iRepertoire HTBI primers and on Arm-PCR targeting CDR3 regions. TCRdb itself ran the multiplex PCR reads through MiXCR, one entry per CDR3 protein. The sample contains approximately 470,000 distinct CDR3 sequences, less than 25% of which appear only once. Source: peripheral blood mononuclear cells (PBMCs), taken when the disease was refractory, from a patient treated with antithyroid drugs. These receptors all stem from a female donor with Graves disease.

The chain uses TRBV7-8 and TRBJ2-7; TRBD2 aligns across 7 bases. CDR3 length equals 15 residues. Germline loops: CDR1 SGHVS, CDR2 FQNEAQ. After removal of 5 bases from V and 7 bases from J, the junction contained 14 bases not matched to a gene. CDR3 sequence: CASSLGRLASSEQYF. The CDR3 DNA reads as TGTGCCAGCAGCCTCGGGAGACTAGCTTCGTCTGAGCAGTACTTC. Supplemented by reference TRBV7-8 and TRBJ2-7, the full variable domain reads GAGVSQSPRYKVAKRGQDVALRCDPISGHVSLFWYQQALGQGPEFLTYFQNEAQLDKSGLPSDRFFAERPEGSVSTLKIQRTQQEDSAVYLCASSLGRLASSEQYFGPGTRLTVT.

This rearrangement joins TRBV28 to TRBJ2-7; 12 bases line up with TRBD2. From germline, CDR1 is MDHEN and CDR2 SYDVKM. V lost 5 bases, J lost 1 base, and 9 bases stayed unmatched. CDR3 size: 17 residues. The CDR3 bases are TGTGCCAGCAGTCCATCTAGCGGGAGGGCCCGATCCTACGAGCAGTACTTC. Protein sequence: CASSPSSGRARSYEQYF.

The V and J genes are TRBV19 and TRBJ2-3; possible D gene TRBD1, 7 bases. V was cut by 7 bases and J by 4 bases, with 18 bases left in between. CDR1 and CDR2 (germline): LNHDA, SQIVND (reference sequence). The CDR3 has 15 residues. The CDR3 sequence: CASNQGGGIADTQYF. CDR3 DNA sequence: TGTGCCAGTAACCAGGGGGGCGGGATCGCAGATACGCAGTATTTT.

V is TRBV11-2 and J is TRBJ2-3; D remains ambiguous. The germline V and J ends were trimmed by 3 bases and 1 base, with 11 bases remaining between them. The CDR3 runs 15 residues. From germline, CDR1 is SGHAT and CDR2 FQNNGV. Here the CDR3 DNA reads TGTGCCAGCAGCTTCTCTACCCGACGCACAGATACGCAGTATTTT. Residues: CASSFSTRRTDTQYF.

The chain is built from TRBV7-9 and TRBJ2-7, with 9 bases lining up with TRBD1. The V gene end was trimmed by 5 bases and the J gene end by 5 bases; junction bases not matched to a gene: 10. This CDR3 spans 15 amino acids. CDR1 is SEHNR and CDR2 is FQNEAQ in the germline V gene (reference sequence). The CDR3 region is CASSLTGQGIDEQYF. The CDR3 DNA reads TGTGCCAGCAGCCTTACGGGACAGGGCATTGACGAGCAGTACTTC.

This clonotype showed up many times. The genes are TRBV20-1 and TRBJ1-2, with 7 bases matching TRBD1. V lost 5 bases to trimming and J lost 7 bases; unmatched junction nucleotides: 10. CDR1 and CDR2 (germline): DFQATT, SNEGSKA (reference sequence). The length of the CDR3 is 13 residues. CDR3 DNA sequence: TGCAGTGCTGTGGCCGACAGGGAGCTTGGCTACACCTTC. Protein: CSAVADRELGYTF.

There are a few counts of this clonotype. The chain is built from TRBV29-1 and TRBJ2-5; 8 bases fit TRBD2. Germline V gene lookup returns CDR1 SQVTM and CDR2 ANQGSEA. J gave up 4 bases and V 7 bases, and 11 bases lay outside the gene matches. The length of the CDR3 is 14 residues. The CDR3 loop reads CSARRGGVGETQYF. CDR3 in DNA: TGCAGCGCCCGACGGGGGGGGGTCGGAGAGACCCAGTACTTC.

Many counts were recorded for this clonotype. The CDR3, as DNA: TGTGCCAGCAGTTTGGGGACAGGGGTAAATTCACCCCTCCACTTT. Protein sequence: CASSLGTGVNSPLHF. The chain employs TRBV28 and TRBJ1-6, with 10 positions matching TRBD1. The CDR3 has 15 residues. CDR1 and CDR2 (germline): MDHEN, SYDVKM. The ends lost 3 bases at V and 7 bases at J; junction bases unmatched: 3.

The chain combines TRBV29-1 with TRBJ1-2; 10 bases are a match to TRBD1. CDR1 SQVTM and CDR2 ANQGSEA come from the germline V gene. The CDR3 consists of 13 residues. V lost 8 bases and J lost 7; bases outside the gene matches: 10. As DNA, the CDR3 is TGCAGCACCCCCGGGACAGGGGAAGGTGGCTACACCTTC. This gives the protein CSTPGTGEGGYTF.

The table lists this clonotype with many counts. The chain joins TRBV12-3 or TRBV12-4 to TRBJ2-7, with D perhaps TRBD1 or TRBD2 (5 bases each). This CDR3 has 16 amino acids. The germline V and J ends were trimmed by 0 bases and 1 base, with 13 bases remaining between them. CDR3 nucleotide sequence: TGTGCCAGCAGTTTAGCGGGGGTGACTGGATCCTACGAGCAGTACTTC. Translation gives CASSLAGVTGSYEQYF.

J is TRBJ1-1 and V is TRBV5-6, with unresolved D. Between the trimmed V and J ends, which lost 2 bases and 0 bases, there was a span of 8 bases. The CDR3 length is 14 residues. Per germline, CDR1 SGHDT and CDR2 YYEEEE. CDR3: CASSLWGMNTEAFF. As DNA, the CDR3 is TGTGCCAGCAGCTTATGGGGTATGAACACTGAAGCTTTCTTT.

The chain employs TRBV7-9 and TRBJ2-7, with a tentative D call TRBD2 (6 bases). V lost 1 base and J lost 6, with 22 bases in between. The CDR3 length is 17 residues. Germline CDR1 reads SEHNR; CDR2 reads FQNEAQ (reference sequence). This CDR3 is CASSLVIGEEKPVEQYF. The CDR3 nucleotides are TGTGCCAGCAGCTTAGTTATTGGGGAGGAGAAGCCCGTCGAGCAGTACTTC. Full variable domain (remainder filled in from reference TRBV7-9 and TRBJ2-7): DTGVSQNPRHKITKRGQNVTFRCDPISEHNRLYWYRQTLGQGPEFLTYFQNEAQLEKSRLLSDRFSAERPKGSFSTLEIQRTEQGDSAMYLCASSLVIGEEKPVEQYFGPGTRLTVT.

CDR3 sequence reads: CASSRGRESLGEQYF. DNA for the CDR3: TGTGCCAGCTCGAGGGGGCGGGAGTCCCTGGGCGAGCAGTACTTC. This chain connects TRBV18 to TRBJ2-7; D possibly matches TRBD1 or TRBD2 (7 bases each). Trimming took off 6 bases at V and 6 bases at J, with 21 bases between the two ends. The CDR3 spans 15 residues. Germline V gene data show CDR1 as KGHSH and CDR2 as LQKENI.

The V gene is TRBV20-1, the J gene TRBJ2-7; TRBD2 agrees at 14 bases. This CDR3 has 12 amino acids. Germline values: CDR1 DFQATT, CDR2 SNEGSKA (reference sequence). The DNA of the CDR3 is TGCTCTGGGACTAGCGGGAGCTACGAGCAGTACTTC. Translating it yields CSGTSGSYEQYF.

In its sample, this clonotype was seen many times. The chain is built from TRBV2 and TRBJ1-2, with D possibly being TRBD1 (6 bases). The V end was cut by 6 bases, the J end by 8 bases, with 19 bases between. CDR3 length: 14 amino acids. The germline V gene has CDR1 SNHLY and CDR2 FYNNEI. The CDR3: CASSLFGGGEGYTF. The CDR3 coding sequence is TGTGCCAGCAGCCTCTTCGGGGGCGGGGAAGGCTACACCTTC.

Worth noting for this clonotype: Since no conserved phenylalanine or tryptophan closes the CDR3, a read error is the likely cause. The gene calls are TRBV19 and TRBJ2-7; the match to TRBD2 covers 8 bases. CDR1 and CDR2 from the germline V gene are LNHDA and SQIVND (reference sequence). V shed 8 bases, J shed 4 bases, and the junction held 7 bases outside the gene matches. The CDR3 has 13 residues. The CDR3 coding sequence is TGTGCCAGTCACGACGGCGGGAGGTACGAGCAGTACTCC. This gives the protein CASHDGGRYEQYS.

The sample holds many counts of this clonotype. V usage is TRBV27 and J usage is TRBJ2-7; 11 nucleotides line up with TRBD2. The germline V gene has CDR1 MNHEY and CDR2 SMNVEV (reference sequence). J was trimmed by 1 base and V by 3 bases; bases with no gene match: 5. This CDR3 region has 16 residues. The CDR3 is CASSFLAGGESYEQYF. CDR3 DNA sequence: TGTGCCAGCAGTTTCCTAGCGGGAGGTGAATCCTACGAGCAGTACTTC.

This clonotype appeared a few times. The CDR3 protein is CASSDRGFNQPQHF. Written as DNA, the CDR3 is TGTGCCAGCAGTGACAGGGGTTTCAATCAGCCCCAGCATTTT. This rearrangement joins TRBV6-2 or TRBV6-3 to TRBJ1-5, with TRBD1 identical over 8 bases. J lost 3 bases, V lost 5 bases, and 3 bases had no gene match. Germline-derived CDR1 and CDR2 are MNHEY and SVGEGT. This CDR3 has 14 amino acids.

There are a few counts of this clonotype. The CDR3 loop reads CASSPPGQNTGELFF. Written as DNA, the CDR3 is TGTGCCAGCTCACCACCGGGACAAAACACCGGGGAGCTGTTTTTT. The chain recombines TRBV18 with TRBJ2-2, with TRBD1 as a possible D gene (6 bases). This CDR3 comprises 15 residues. Germline CDR1 reads KGHSH; CDR2 reads LQKENI. Trimming took 0 bases from V and 2 from J, leaving 7 bases between them.

As concerns this clonotype: It may be a read error: a sequence one base away is much more abundant. Likely a read error: the CDR3 ends without its conserved phenylalanine or tryptophan. This chain connects TRBV20-1 to TRBJ2-7; D not resolved. From germline, CDR1 is DFQATT and CDR2 SNEGSKA (reference sequence). The CDR3 consists of 13 residues. V gave up 3 bases and J gave up 3 bases, with 12 bases separating them. The CDR3: CSASHASDYEQYL. The CDR3 DNA reads as TGCAGTGCTAGTCATGCTTCTGACTACGAGCAGTACCTC.

This rearrangement joins TRBV9 to TRBJ2-1; 7 nucleotides match TRBD1. CDR3 length: 15 residues. Germline V gene data show CDR1 as SGDLS and CDR2 as YYNGEE. V trimming: 0 bases; J trimming: 4 bases; junction bases outside the gene matches: 4. The CDR3 bases are TGTGCCAGCAGCGTAGGAGGGACAGAGTACAATGAGCAGTTCTTC. Translated, it gives CASSVGGTEYNEQFF.

This clonotype was detected only a few times. The chain recombines TRBV7-9 with TRBJ2-7; unclear D gene. V lost 7 bases to trimming and J lost 6 bases, with 10 bases between them. This CDR3 has 11 amino acids. CDR1 and CDR2 from the germline V gene are SEHNR and FQNEAQ (reference sequence). The CDR3 nucleotides read TGTGCCAGCACCAACTCTGTCGAGCAGTACTTC. Its translation is CASTNSVEQYF. Filled out from reference TRBV7-9 and TRBJ2-7, the complete variable domain reads DTGVSQNPRHKITKRGQNVTFRCDPISEHNRLYWYRQTLGQGPEFLTYFQNEAQLEKSRLLSDRFSAERPKGSFSTLEIQRTEQGDSAMYLCASTNSVEQYFGPGTRLTVT.